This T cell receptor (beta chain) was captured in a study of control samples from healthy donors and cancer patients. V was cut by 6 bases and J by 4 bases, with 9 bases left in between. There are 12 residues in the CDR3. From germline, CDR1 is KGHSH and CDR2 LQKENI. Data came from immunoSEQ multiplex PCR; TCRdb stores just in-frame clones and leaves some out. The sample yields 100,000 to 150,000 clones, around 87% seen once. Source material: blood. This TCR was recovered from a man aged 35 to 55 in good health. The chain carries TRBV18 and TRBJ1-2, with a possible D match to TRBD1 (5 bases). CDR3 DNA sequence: TGTGCCAGCTCGACGAGGGGCTATGGCTACACCTTC. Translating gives CASSTRGYGYTF.